This TCR beta chain was recovered during a study of shared clonotypes between healthy human individuals. Original processing methods: For the immunoSEQ data, sequences were junction-only without quality scores, so filtering differed. Sequencing used immunoSEQ multiplex PCR; TCRdb keeps in-frame clones, though not all of them. V, J and clone size are taken as reported in that table, and D and trimming were inferred from the DNA itself. The sample yields some 1,400,000 clones, roughly 96% seen once. Trimming pared 5 bases from V and 3 bases from J, leaving 11 bases between. Per germline, CDR1 SQVTM and CDR2 ANQGSEA. The CDR3 sequence is 13 residues long.

The source of this sequence is a man between 25 and 39 years old in good health. The chain recombines TRBV29-1 with TRBJ2-1; D possibly corresponds to TRBD1 (7 bases). The specimen sequenced was naive CD4+ T cells sorted from blood. Specified subset: CD45RA+ positively selected. The chain's CDR3 is CSVRQGGYNEQFF. For the CDR3, the DNA is TGCAGCGTTCGTCAGGGGGGCTACAATGAGCAGTTCTTC.